This TCR beta chain originates from a study of blood T cell repertoires in COVID-19. Seattle cases were enrolled at active infection and followed longitudinally. In the original workflow: Reference gene primer amplification in the assay estimated nucleated cell counts. Method: immunoSEQ multiplex PCR; TCRdb's copy keeps in-frame clones and lacks some. V and J calls and clone size are copied from that table; D and trimming were computed from the DNA. The data show tens of thousands of clones, roughly 80% seen once. Looked up from germline, CDR1 is PRHDT and CDR2 is FYEKMQ (reference sequence). V dropped 5 bases and J dropped 4; count of bases not matched to a gene: 10. CDR3 size: 16 residues.

This sequence originates from a man aged 50-59 years with COVID-19, enrolled during active disease. Sequenced: peripheral blood. The chain uses TRBV13 and TRBJ2-2; TRBD2 agrees at 7 bases. The CDR3 nucleotides read TGTGCCAGCAGCCCCTACGGGACTACCACCACCGGGGAGCTGTTTTTT. Translating it yields CASSPYGTTTTGELFF.